These 21 T cell receptor beta chains came from one sample sequenced in a study of beta chain features in type 1 diabetes. Findings and limits, study-wide: Moderate yet significant TCRB CDR3 shortening was seen in Type 1 diabetes patients in all four CD4+ subsets.

Expressed TCRB transcripts were sequenced after all isolated RNA was converted to cDNA. TCRdb's copy holds only in-frame clones and misses some; the assay was immunoSEQ multiplex PCR. The data hold some 190,000 clones, with roughly 8% observed a single time. Which antigens these TCRs recognize remains unknown. Input material: central memory CD4+ T cells from blood. Receptor source: a man aged 18 to 29 with type 1 diabetes.

The chain joins TRBV30 to TRBJ2-1, with D tentatively TRBD2 (5 bases). V was trimmed by 8 bases and J by 0 bases, leaving 14 bases between them. CDR1 is GTSNPN and CDR2 is SVGIG in the germline V gene (reference sequence). The CDR3 runs 14 residues. CDR3 protein: CARAGESSYNEQFF. Written as DNA, the CDR3 is TGTGCCCGGGCCGGGGAAAGCTCCTACAATGAGCAGTTCTTC.

This clone occurred a few times. The gene calls are TRBV6-5 and TRBJ2-7; 9 nucleotides align to TRBD1. Germline CDR1 reads MNHEY; CDR2 reads SVGAGI. The CDR3 totals 15 residues. J gave up 2 bases and V 5 bases, and 7 bases lay outside the gene matches. The CDR3: CASSQEGTGTYEQYF. CDR3 coding DNA: TGTGCCAGCAGTCAAGAGGGGACAGGGACCTACGAGCAGTACTTC.

The chain recombines TRBV18 with TRBJ1-6; D is perhaps TRBD1 (6 bases). Germline V gene sequence: CDR1 KGHSH, CDR2 LQKENI. The CDR3 consists of 15 residues. V lost 1 base, J lost 7 bases, and 11 bases lay in between. CDR3 bases: TGTGCCAGCTCACCACAAGTCCAGGGGAATTCACCCCTCCACTTT. It specifies CASSPQVQGNSPLHF.

Ten or more counts support this clone. The genes are TRBV4-3 and TRBJ1-1, with D possibly TRBD1 on 6 matching bases. This CDR3 comprises 13 residues. Germline CDR1 and CDR2: LGHNA and YSLEER. The ends were cut back, 1 base at V and 4 bases at J, with 7 bases in the middle. In DNA form, the CDR3 reads TGCGCCAGCAGCCAAGGGACAGCCACTGAAGCTTTCTTT. The encoded protein is CASSQGTATEAFF.

The sample holds a few counts of this clone. The gene calls are TRBV29-1 and TRBJ1-2; 10 nucleotides line up with TRBD1. The CDR3 is 15 residues long. Looked up from germline, CDR1 is SQVTM and CDR2 is ANQGSEA. V was clipped by 6 bases and J by 7 bases; unmatched bases: 14. CDR3 sequence reads: CSVAGFGTGEFGYTF. CDR3 DNA: TGCAGCGTCGCCGGATTCGGGACAGGGGAGTTTGGCTACACCTTC.

This clone was seen only a few times. This chain uses TRBV27 with TRBJ1-2; 9 nucleotides line up with TRBD1. Germline V lookup: CDR1 MNHEY, CDR2 SMNVEV (reference sequence). The junction had 7 bases not matched to a gene; V was cut back by 2 bases and J by 6 bases. The CDR3 length is 15 residues. As DNA, the CDR3 is TGTGCCAGCAGTTTACACAGGGGGCTATTGAATGGCTACACCTTC. Translating it yields CASSLHRGLLNGYTF.

This clone came up many times. The sample contains more than one DNA sequence encoding this CDR3. This chain joins TRBV5-1 and TRBJ1-1, with 7 positions matching TRBD1. Germline lookup yields CDR1 SGHRS and CDR2 YFSETQ. V gave up 2 bases and J gave up 3 bases; unmatched junction bases: 4. CDR3 size: 14 residues. CDR3 amino acids: CASSLGTEDTEAFF. Here the CDR3 DNA reads TGCGCCAGCAGCTTAGGGACAGAGGACACTGAAGCTTTCTTT. Full variable domain (rest looked up from reference TRBV5-1 and TRBJ1-1): KAGVTQTPRYLIKTRGQQVTLSCSPISGHRSVSWYQQTPGQGLQFLFEYFSETQRNKGNFPGRFSGRQFSNSRSEMNVSTLELGDSALYLCASSLGTEDTEAFFGQGTRLTVV.

This clone was counted a few times. J is TRBJ1-2 and V is TRBV15, with TRBD1 as a possible D gene (6 bases). The length of the CDR3 is 14 residues. Germline V gene data show CDR1 as LNHNV and CDR2 as YYDKDF (reference sequence). With 0 bases removed from V and 8 bases from J, the gap between germline ends came to 13 bases. CDR3 DNA sequence: TGTGCCACCAGCAGAGATATAGGACAGTCCGGCTACACCTTC. It yields the protein CATSRDIGQSGYTF.

The genes are TRBV5-5 and TRBJ2-5, with 16 bases aligning to TRBD2. V lost 4 bases to trimming and J lost 5 bases; unmatched junction nucleotides: 8. The CDR3 has 17 residues. Germline CDR1 SGHKS, CDR2 YYEKEE (reference sequence). In DNA form, the CDR3 reads TGTGCCAGCAGCCCCGGGACTAGCGGGGGGGCCCTGGAGACCCAGTACTTC. It specifies CASSPGTSGGALETQYF. Combining the CDR3 with reference TRBV5-5 and TRBJ2-5 gives the whole variable domain DAGVTQSPTHLIKTRGQQVTLRCSPISGHKSVSWYQQVLGQGPQFIFQYYEKEERGRGNFPDRFSARQFPNYSSELNVNALLLGDSALYLCASSPGTSGGALETQYFGPGTRLLVL.

The chain has TRBV10-2 and TRBJ2-5, with 14 bases aligning to TRBD2. Trimming at V came to 2 bases and at J to 5 bases, leaving 16 bases not matched to a gene. The CDR3 has 20 residues. In germline, CDR1 is WSHSY, CDR2 SAAADI. CDR3 sequence: CASSEPYPRLAGGPEETQYF. CDR3 in DNA: TGCGCCAGCAGTGAGCCCTACCCCAGACTAGCGGGGGGGCCGGAGGAGACCCAGTACTTC.

This clone was seen only a few times. The chain uses TRBV5-1 and TRBJ2-2, with 7 bases aligning to TRBD1. The CDR3 length is 15 residues. V gave up 5 bases and J gave up 3 bases; unmatched junction bases: 7. The V gene's germline CDR1 is SGHRS and CDR2 YFSETQ. The CDR3 DNA follows: TGCGCCAGCAGATTGCAAGGGGGCGACACCGGGGAGCTGTTTTTT. Residues: CASRLQGGDTGELFF.

DNA of the CDR3: TGTGCCAGCAGCTTATCAGCGGGAGGGCCACACGAGCAGTACTTC. It codes for CASSLSAGGPHEQYF. V gene TRBV7-9 combines with J gene TRBJ2-7, with TRBD2 matching over 10 bases. Germline assignment: CDR1 SEHNR and CDR2 FQNEAQ (reference sequence). This CDR3 comprises 15 residues. V was clipped by 2 bases and J by 5 bases; unmatched bases: 6.

This clone was observed many times. The genes are TRBV4-3 and TRBJ1-2; D call uncertain. Germline V gene data show CDR1 as LGHNA and CDR2 as YSLEER. Between the trimmed V and J ends, which lost 3 bases and 8 bases, there was a span of 19 bases. This CDR3 region has 15 residues. In nucleotides, the CDR3 is TGCGCCAGCAGCCACGTGAGGGAGGGAGCGGGCGGCTACACCTTC. Its translation is CASSHVREGAGGYTF.

There are a few counts of this clone. The chain couples TRBV12-5 to TRBJ1-5, with no clear D. V lost 6 bases, J lost 4 bases, and 16 bases lay in between. The germline gives CDR1 LGHNT, CDR2 FRNRAP. This CDR3 has 15 residues. CDR3 nucleotide sequence: TGTGCTAGTGGGATCCGGCCCGGCGGAAATCAGCCCCAGCATTTT. Its translation is CASGIRPGGNQPQHF.

This clone was detected only a few times. The J gene is TRBJ2-7, the V gene TRBV6-6; 8 positions agree with TRBD1. Per the germline V gene, CDR1 is MNHNY and CDR2 is SVGAGI (reference sequence). The junction had 9 bases not matched to a gene; V was cut back by 0 bases and J by 5 bases. The CDR3 covers 16 residues. CDR3 DNA: TGTGCCAGCAGTTACTCGACGGACAGGGAGGTCAACGAGCAGTACTTC. Its protein product is CASSYSTDREVNEQYF.

This clone was detected a few times. J is TRBJ2-2 and V is TRBV5-1; TRBD2 matches at 11 bases. Germline CDR1 is SGHRS and CDR2 is YFSETQ. Trimming took 0 bases from V and 5 from J; bases not matched to a gene: 0. This CDR3 is built from 15 residues. CDR3 residues: CASSLGTSGTGELFF. CDR3 coding DNA: TGCGCCAGCAGCTTGGGGACTAGCGGGACCGGGGAGCTGTTTTTT.

This clone was seen a handful of times. The chain couples TRBV7-2 to TRBJ2-3; TRBD1 matches 7 bases. V gave up 3 bases and J gave up 2 bases; unmatched junction bases: 8. The CDR3 runs 16 residues. Germline V gene data show CDR1 as SGHTA and CDR2 as FQGNSA. The CDR3 DNA reads as TGTGCCAGCAGCTTCCCCAGGGGGAGTCACACAGATACGCAGTATTTT. Encoded protein: CASSFPRGSHTDTQYF.

Only a few counts were recorded for this clone. The chain combines TRBV6-6 with TRBJ2-1; TRBD1 matches 9 bases. Per germline, CDR1 MNHNY and CDR2 SVGAGI (reference sequence). J gave up 2 bases and V 4 bases, and 3 bases lay outside the gene matches. The CDR3 contains 15 residues. Written as DNA, the CDR3 is TGTGCCAGCAGTTCCCGGGACAGGGCCTACAATGAGCAGTTCTTC. Its protein product is CASSSRDRAYNEQFF.

The sample holds a few counts of this clone. This sequence joins TRBV20-1 and TRBJ2-1, with a weak D call TRBD1 (5 bases). Germline loops: CDR1 DFQATT, CDR2 SNEGSKA (reference sequence). The CDR3 length is 11 residues. Trimming stripped 6 bases from V and 4 bases from J, with 7 bases between. The CDR3 reads CSADRYNEQFF. In DNA, the CDR3 is TGCAGTGCAGACAGATACAATGAGCAGTTCTTC.

The rearrangement uses TRBV30 and TRBJ2-5; 8 bases map to TRBD1. The trim removed 4 bases at V and 5 bases at J, leaving 6 bases unmatched. Germline V gives CDR1 GTSNPN, CDR2 SVGIG (reference sequence). There are 13 residues in the CDR3. CDR3 in DNA: TGTGCCTGGACGCAGGGGGCAGAGGAGACCCAGTACTTC. It codes for CAWTQGAEETQYF. The whole variable domain, remainder taken from reference TRBV30 and TRBJ2-5, is SQTIHQWPATLVQPVGSPLSLECTVEGTSNPNLYWYRQAAGRGLQLLFYSVGIGQISSEVPQNLSASRPQDRQFILSSKKLLLSDSGFYLCAWTQGAEETQYFGPGTRLLVL.

The chain links TRBV6-1 to TRBJ1-5, with TRBD1 matching over 7 bases. V lost 7 bases to trimming and J lost 5 bases; unmatched junction nucleotides: 5. Germline values: CDR1 MNHNS, CDR2 SASEGT. The length of the CDR3 is 13 residues. CDR3 nucleotides: TGTGCCAGCACCACAGGGGTCTATCAGCCCCAGCATTTT. This gives the protein CASTTGVYQPQHF.